The clone carrying this T cell receptor beta chain was observed at least ten times. Its antigen is currently unknown. The CDR3 end is not reached by the read, which stops 3 residues before it; the germline J gene fills it in. TCRdb keeps only in-frame clones here, not all; method: immunoSEQ multiplex PCR. This sample carries 55,000 to 65,000 clones, none of them present only once. Both groups were predominantly of Caucasian heritage. This entry comes from a study of T cell clonality in common variable immunodeficiency. Overall study findings and caveats: CVID subjects had higher TCRbeta clonality than healthy controls, most marked in about a third. CVID patient heterogeneity limited repertoire-clinical complication correlations. In common variable immunodeficiency, TCR beta chains reportedly carried fewer deletions and N-nucleotide insertions.

J lost 5 bases, V lost 1 base, and 7 bases had no gene match. CDR3 size: 15 residues. CDR1 is DFQATT and CDR2 is SNEGSKA in the germline V gene (reference sequence). This TCR derives from a person aged 18-70 years in good health. The V and J genes are TRBV20-1 and TRBJ2-3; TRBD2 aligns across 9 bases. The sequencing sample was made of peripheral blood mononuclear cells. Incomplete CDR3 DNA: TGCAGTGCTAGAGGTAGCGGGAGTCAGGGAGATACG. Translated, it gives CSARGSGSQGDT. The whole CDR3 sequence reads CSARGSGSQGDTQYF.